This T cell receptor beta chain was obtained from a study of beta chain features in type 1 diabetes. Findings of the study overall: Type 1 diabetes patients had moderately but significantly shorter TCRB CDR3s in all four CD4+ subsets.

The CDR3 contains 11 residues. Trimming took off 5 bases at V and 3 bases at J, with 5 bases between the two ends. Germline V gene data show CDR1 as DFQATT and CDR2 as SNEGSKA (reference sequence). Purity of each sorted population was above 95%. Isolated RNA was reverse transcribed in full, so expressed TCRB transcripts were sequenced. The protocol was immunoSEQ multiplex PCR, while the TCRdb copy is restricted to in-frame clones and leaves out a portion. The table includes nearly 250,000 clones, 55% to 70% detected once. This clone has just a few counts. Its target is unknown. This chain connects TRBV20-1 to TRBJ2-1; no firm D call. This TCR came from a man in his thirties or forties in good health. Sequencing was done on a sample of naive CD4+ T cells from blood. The CDR3 here is CSAPDYNEQFF. The CDR3 DNA is TGCAGTGCTCCGGACTACAATGAGCAGTTCTTC.